This T cell receptor beta chain emerged from a study of cytomegalovirus exposure and HLA in healthy donors (TCRdb year 2017). Background for the entire study: According to an earlier analysis of 587 of the donors, roughly 180 million T cells yielded some 110 million unique TCR beta sequences and approximately 300 Gb of sequence data. The later analysis used no new phenotypic data to find candidate immune exposures, relying instead on TCR beta sequences and their occurrence across donors. Both class I and class II loci were covered by HLA typing, at four-digit resolution. To decide whether each TCR beta V gene segment behaved as functional or pseudogenic, an earlier analysis of some 580 of the donors relied on high-throughput TCR beta sequencing. Of the roughly 420 genotyped donors, approximately 81% were placed in the genetic ancestry cluster associated with self-reported Caucasian donors. Along with the roughly 710-subject first cohort, a separate validation cohort of over 90 different subjects was used. The study aimed to test whether cataloging public T cell receptors could reveal signatures of past pathogen exposure. Among about 400 genotyped donors of the cohort, an average of roughly 230,000 unique TCR beta nucleotide sequences was sequenced per donor, of which 15% to 20% were non-productive. Roughly 300 gigabases of sequencing data and roughly 90 million unique TCR sequences were included in an early release covering several hundred HLA-typed donors. The T cell repertoires of 550 to 850 subjects were profiled by immunosequencing and related to cytomegalovirus serostatus. A later analysis re-examined previously published TCR beta repertoires from more than 550 donors and added high-resolution HLA genotyping to investigate patterns of TCR occurrence. Because of strong linkage in the cohort, 5 or 6 DR-DQ haplotypes were treated as single units for association and clustering. Donor age, sex, ethnicity and CMV serostatus were collected together with the repertoire data. The number of typed donors differed by locus: about 629-630 for A, B, C, DRB1 and DQB1; approximately 530 for DQA1; 606 for DPA1; and around 450 for DPB1. A later genetic analysis used genome-wide SNP genotypes for about 55% of the 666 donors, treating that subset as a discovery cohort. Every repertoire in the discovery cohort had been generated on one and the same sequencing platform. The study combined high-throughput TCR immunosequencing, statistical association of individual TCRs with disease status, and machine learning to predict cytomegalovirus infection status. Summary of the overall study and its limitations: In the study, approximately 160 TCR beta chains were listed as associated with cytomegalovirus. Assigning TCR associations to individual alleles was difficult when HLA alleles, especially DR and DQ, strongly co-occurred. V-gene and J-gene trimming of TCR beta chains was associated with a missense DCLRE1C variant in a later genetic analysis, and the association was replicated in an independent cohort. Three of the identified cytomegalovirus-associated TCR beta chains were confirmed in vitro to be specific for cytomegalovirus antigens. According to a later analysis, parvovirus B19, influenza, CMV and Epstein-Barr virus appeared linked to several top co-occurrence clusters. Broadly in line with IMGT annotations, most TCR beta V segments showed up in productive rearrangements about 90% or about 30% of the time in an earlier analysis of roughly 590 of the donors. Most TCR sequences were observed very rarely across donors, whereas some public TCRs were present in many individuals. Linkage disequilibrium might explain the correlated functional status among segregating V segments, but an unknown experimental factor could not be ruled out. A group of highly shared sequence variants was considered likely to be a technical artifact of the sequencing pipeline. CMV serostatus was the only immune exposure information available for the cohort. Compared with equally common non-associated chains, HLA-associated TCR beta chains in a later analysis were more clonally expanded and had lower generation probabilities. In a later analysis, the rate of TCR association differed among HLA loci, with DRB1 alleles having the most associated TCRs and HLA-C alleles having the fewest. In this cohort, only TCR beta chains were sequenced, and detectable features were limited by the absence of alpha or paired-chain data. Because some donors lacked HLA typing at each locus, the association tests relied only on the typed subset. Sequencing depth was assumed to be roughly uniform across donors in the presence/absence analyses, though that assumption may not hold. A further reported finding was that TCR beta sequences accurately predicted the HLA-A and HLA-B alleles for most subjects in the first cohort. According to the authors, the approach could potentially be generalized to other disease states and immunological phenotypes. At a false discovery rate of 0.05, a later analysis linked 16,951 TCR beta sequences to specific HLA alleles. According to a later analysis, most CMV-associated TCR beta chains appeared to be HLA-restricted, and the HLA associations seemed to be driven largely by CMV exposure. The classifier was reported to diagnose cytomegalovirus status with high specificity and sensitivity in both the original cohort and the validation cohort. Because counts were too low, roughly 18 rarely observed V segments, including chromosome 9 orphons, were left out of the earlier analysis of 500 to 750 of the donors. Some IMGT-functional V segments, including TRBV6-2 and TRBV6-3, could not be told apart with the 87-base-pair reads, so those segments were excluded. A later genetic analysis reported fewer N-insertions in productive TCRs among donors in an Asian-associated ancestry cluster than the 666-donor mean.

In total, about 650 healthy bone marrow donors made up the cohort. At the time of sampling, every cohort member was nominally healthy, though immune exposures that went unrecorded were likely present. The donor was CMV seronegative and was included in the group of about 400 seronegative cohort members. A peripheral blood sample was collected from each donor, and TCR beta sequencing was performed on peripheral blood mononuclear cells. Genomic DNA extraction from the blood cell samples was performed with the Qiagen DNeasy Blood Extraction Kit. The CDR3, cysteine through phenylalanine, is 13 amino acids long. The read is trimmed to its CDR3 DNA, 39 bases read in frame from base 1. The germline V gene encodes CDR1 SQVTM and CDR2 ANQGSEA. V has 4 bases trimmed and J has 4 bases trimmed; junction bases matching no gene number 6. A remark on this clone: Its antigen is still unknown. Base qualities are not at hand, and no much larger clone is one base apart.

The library was built by means of the immunoSEQ multiplex PCR assay. A mixture of 60 forward primers for TCR Vbeta segments and 13 reverse primers for TCR Jbeta segments was used in the multiplex PCR. The CDR3 region of rearranged TCR beta genes was amplified from genomic DNA with a multiplex PCR assay. On the Illumina HiSeq System, the amplified TCR beta libraries were sequenced as 87-base-pair reads. As for the original processing: A later analysis tallied some 79 million unique TCR beta chains across the 610 or so repertoires, and around 10 million of those chains were shared by two or more donors. Raw reads were error-corrected and collapsed into unique sequences by a nearest-neighbor algorithm in which closely related sequences were merged to remove PCR and sequencing errors. Alignment of CDR3 sequences to IMGT reference sequences was used to assign V, D and J gene segments. For a sequence to be retained, a match of at least six nucleotides to both a V gene segment and a J gene segment was required. Rearrangements were classified as productive when the CDR3 lacked stop codons and remained in frame with V and J, and all other rearrangements were classified as non-productive. CDR3 was defined by IMGT convention, running from the second conserved V-encoded cysteine to the conserved J-encoded phenylalanine. In an earlier analysis of 587 of the donors, sequences lacking an unambiguous match to a single V gene segment were excluded. An earlier analysis of 587 of the donors classified V segments as functional when productive rearrangements were above 56.7% and as segregating when the standard deviation between donors was above 5%. A statistical classification framework was built for diagnosing cytomegalovirus status from the catalog of TCR beta chain sequences. A later analysis assigned V and J genes by comparing TCR nucleotide sequences with IMGT/GENE-DB human TR gene sequences. In a later analysis, CDR3 sequences and most-parsimonious VDJ recombination scenarios were assigned using the TCRdist pipeline. A later analysis defined each TCR beta chain by its CDR3 amino acid sequence plus V-gene family, and excluded reads lacking a unique V-gene family. In a later analysis, fewer than 650 highly shared, low-generation-probability nucleotide sequences were removed to address suspected cross-contamination and a sequencing artifact. In a later analysis, a clonal expansion index for each public chain was calculated from normalized within-repertoire ranks of inferred template counts. In a later analysis, generation probabilities were computed using a VDJ recombination model fitted to out-of-frame rearrangements, and the results were checked against IGoR. Hypergeometric tests were used in a later analysis to score TCR-TCR, TCR-HLA and TCR-CMV co-occurrence, with a repertoire-size bias correction applied to the TCR pairs. False discovery rates were estimated in a later analysis by permuting HLA or CMV assignments 20 times. In a later analysis, co-occurring TCRs were grouped using DBSCAN, with TCRdist sequence similarity added in when clustering inside HLA-allele-positive subsets. Repertoires with fewer than 30,000 or more than 120,000 public chains, plus five repertoires with anomalous nucleotide sharing, were excluded from co-occurrence clustering. The table comes from immuneACCESS by way of TCRdb, which keeps in-frame sequences with V and J called. Part of the clones is missing from these tables; in studies checked, under half for an unresolved V gene and the rest for unknown reasons. The DNA was the basis for D and trimming; V, J and clone size are from that table. The sample contains over 200,000 clones, approximately 78% of them found a single time. The ten largest clones capture approximately 3.8% of the sample.

The receptor's source is a male donor in good health and CMV-seronegative. Rearrangement joined TRBV29-1 to TRBJ1-1, with 7 bases matching TRBD1. Specimen: PBMCs. Here is the DNA: TGCAGCGTTGGACAGGGCAGTGGCACTGAAGCTTTCTTT. Its coded protein is CSVGQGSGTEAFF. Reference TRBV29-1 and TRBJ1-1 genes cover what lies past the CDR3, so the full variable domain is SAVISQKPSRDICQRGTSLTIQCQVDSQVTMMFWYRQQPGQSLTLIATANQGSEATYESGFVIDKFPISRPNLTFSTLTVSNMSPEDSSIYLCSVGQGSGTEAFFGQGTRLTVV.